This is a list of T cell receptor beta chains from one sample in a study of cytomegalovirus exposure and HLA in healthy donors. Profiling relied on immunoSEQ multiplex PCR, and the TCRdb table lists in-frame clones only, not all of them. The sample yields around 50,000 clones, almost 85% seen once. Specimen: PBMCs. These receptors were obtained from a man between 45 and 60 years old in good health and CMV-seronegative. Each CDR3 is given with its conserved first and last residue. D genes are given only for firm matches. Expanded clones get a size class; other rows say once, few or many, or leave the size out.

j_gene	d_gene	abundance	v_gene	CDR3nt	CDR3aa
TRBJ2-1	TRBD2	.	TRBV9	TGTGCCAGCAGCGTAATGCCTAGCGGCCCCTACAATGAGCAGTTCTTC	CASSVMPSGPYNEQFF
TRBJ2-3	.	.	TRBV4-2	TGTGCCAGCAGCCAAACCTCGACTAGCACAGATACGCAGTATTTT	CASSQTSTSTDTQYF
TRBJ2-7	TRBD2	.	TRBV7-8	TGTGCCAGCAGCCCGGGACTAGCGGGGACGTCCTACGAGCAGTACTTC	CASSPGLAGTSYEQYF
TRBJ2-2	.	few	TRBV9	TGTGCCAGCAGCGCCGACTGGGCGAACACCGGGGAGCTGTTTTTT	CASSADWANTGELFF
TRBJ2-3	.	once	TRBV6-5	TGTGCCAGCCAGGTCTTTAGCACAGATACGCAGTATTTT	CASQVFSTDTQYF
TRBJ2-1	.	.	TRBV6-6	TGTGCCAGCAGTTACTCGATAACGACAGAGCAGTTCTTC	CASSYSITTEQFF
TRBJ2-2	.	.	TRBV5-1	TGCGCCAGCAGCCCCTCAAGCGCGAACACCGGGGAGCTGTTTTTT	CASSPSSANTGELFF
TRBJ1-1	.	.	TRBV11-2	TGTGCCAGCAGCTTAGAGGGTCAGGGATGGAGCTTT	CASSLEGQGWSF
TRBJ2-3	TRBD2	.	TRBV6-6	TGTGCCAGCAGTCCGGGACTAGCGGTCCTCACAGATACGCAGTATTTT	CASSPGLAVLTDTQYF
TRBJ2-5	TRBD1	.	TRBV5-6	TGTGCCAGCAGCTCCCGGGACAGGGAGGAGACCCAGTACTTC	CASSSRDREETQYF
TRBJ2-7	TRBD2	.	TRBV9	TGTGCCAGCAGCGTAGCTCGGGGGGGTCGAGAGCAGTACTTC	CASSVARGGREQYF
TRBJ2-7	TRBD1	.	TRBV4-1	TGCGCCAGCAGCCAAGATCGAGGGGGCGGTCTCTACGAGCAGTACTTC	CASSQDRGGGLYEQYF
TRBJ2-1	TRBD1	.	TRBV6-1	TGTGCCATCGGACAGGGAGCAATATACAATGAGCAGTTCTTC	CAIGQGAIYNEQFF
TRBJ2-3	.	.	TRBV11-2	TGTGCCAGCAGCCTACAGGCGACCGGGACAGATACGCAGTATTTT	CASSLQATGTDTQYF
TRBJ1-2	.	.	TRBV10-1	TGCGCCAGCGAGTCGGGGGAGGCTAACTATGGCTACACCTTC	CASESGEANYGYTF
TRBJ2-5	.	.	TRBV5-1	TGCGCCAGCAGCTTGATTCCGGGAAACCAAGAGACCCAGTACTTC	CASSLIPGNQETQYF
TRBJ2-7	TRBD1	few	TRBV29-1	TGCAGCGTCCTAGACAGGGGGCGCGCCGAGCAGTACTTC	CSVLDRGRAEQYF
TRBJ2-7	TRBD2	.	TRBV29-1	TGCAGCGCCCTGACTAGCGGGGTCTACGAGCAGTACTTC	CSALTSGVYEQYF
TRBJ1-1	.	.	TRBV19	TGTGCCAGTAGTATAGTTGGAGGGAGGCGGAACACTGAAGCTTTCTTT	CASSIVGGRRNTEAFF
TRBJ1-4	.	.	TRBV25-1	TGTGCCAGCAGCCACAGGCTTGCAACTAATGAAAAACTGTTTTTT	CASSHRLATNEKLFF
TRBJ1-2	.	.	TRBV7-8	TGTGCCAGCAGCTTGACCGGGGGTAACTATGGCTACACCTTC	CASSLTGGNYGYTF
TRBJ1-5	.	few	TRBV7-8	TGTGCCAGCAGCGAAAGCGGGTATAGCAATCAGCCCCAGCATTTT	CASSESGYSNQPQHF
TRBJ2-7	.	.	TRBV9	TGTGCCAGCAGCGCGTCCACTAGGGGGGGGTTGCAGTACTTC	CASSASTRGGLQYF
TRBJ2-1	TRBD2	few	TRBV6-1	TGTGCCAGCAGTGGGACTAGCGGGGGGTACAATGAGCAGTTCTTC	CASSGTSGGYNEQFF
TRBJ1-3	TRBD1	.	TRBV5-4	TGTGCCAGCAGCGGGGGTCCGACAGGGAGCTCTGGAAACACCATATATTTT	CASSGGPTGSSGNTIYF
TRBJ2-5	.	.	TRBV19	TGTGCCAGTAGTAACACAGGTCGGGGGTGGCAAGAGACCCAGTACTTC	CASSNTGRGWQETQYF
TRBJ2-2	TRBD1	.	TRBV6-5	TGTGCCAGCAGGCGGGACAGGGGGAACACCGGGGAGCTGTTTTTT	CASRRDRGNTGELFF
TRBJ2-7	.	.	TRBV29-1	TGCAGCGTGGGAACAGGCGCTCCCTACGAGCAGTACTTC	CSVGTGAPYEQYF
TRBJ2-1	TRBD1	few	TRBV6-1	TGTGCCAGCAGTGAACTAGCCGGGACAGGGGGCAATGAGCAGTTCTTC	CASSELAGTGGNEQFF
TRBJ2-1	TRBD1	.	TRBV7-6	TGTGCCAGCAGCTTTGACAGGGGAGGTCGGGAGCAGTTCTTC	CASSFDRGGREQFF
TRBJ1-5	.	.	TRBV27	TGTGCCAGCAGTTTATCAGTGCCTGGAGGCGATCAGCCCCAGCATTTT	CASSLSVPGGDQPQHF
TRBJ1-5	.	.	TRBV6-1	TGTGCCAGCAGATCCCTAGCTGTATACAATCAGCCCCAGCATTTT	CASRSLAVYNQPQHF
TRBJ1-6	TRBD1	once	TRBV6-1	TGTGCCACAACGGACAGGAGCTCCTATAATTCACCCCTCCACTTT	CATTDRSSYNSPLHF
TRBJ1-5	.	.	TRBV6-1	TGTGCCAGCAGTGTTGGTGAGAATCAGCCCCAGCATTTT	CASSVGENQPQHF
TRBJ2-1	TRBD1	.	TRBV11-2	TGTGCCAGCAGCTTACTACCAGGGGGGCAGTTCTTC	CASSLLPGGQFF
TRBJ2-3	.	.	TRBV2	TGTGCCAGCAGTGAAGCGCTTATTAGGCAGTATTTT	CASSEALIRQYF
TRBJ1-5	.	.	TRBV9	TGTGCCAGCAGTAGGGGGAGGGGAAGCAATCAGCCCCAGCATTTT	CASSRGRGSNQPQHF
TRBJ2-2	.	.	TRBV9	TGTGCCAGCAGCCCCCATAGTCAGGCAAACACCGGGGAGCTGTTTTTT	CASSPHSQANTGELFF
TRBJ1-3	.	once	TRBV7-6	TGTGCCAGCAGCTTAGCCGGGGGGGGACACTCAACTGGAAACACCATATATTTT	CASSLAGGGHSTGNTIYF
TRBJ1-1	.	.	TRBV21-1	TGTGCCAGCAGCAATCGCGGCAGGGTGAGCGCTTTCTTT	CASSNRGRVSAFF
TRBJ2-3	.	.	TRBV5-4	TGTGCCAGCAACTCTCGACGGGGGGCTCAGGTAGATACGCAGTATTTT	CASNSRRGAQVDTQYF
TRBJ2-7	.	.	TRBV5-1	TGCGCCAGCAGCTTGGGCCCAGACAACTACGAGCAGTACTTC	CASSLGPDNYEQYF
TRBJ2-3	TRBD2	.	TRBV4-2	TGTGCCAGCAGCCTGGGCGGGGGAGGGACAGATACGCAGTATTTT	CASSLGGGGTDTQYF
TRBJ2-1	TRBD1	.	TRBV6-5	TGTGCCAGCAGTTACGTAGGACAGGGGACGAAGCAGTTCTTC	CASSYVGQGTKQFF
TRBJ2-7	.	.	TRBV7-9	TGTGCCAGCAGCATCAGGGTCGACGAGCAGTACTTC	CASSIRVDEQYF